The 17 T cell receptor beta chains below all came from one sample that was sequenced in a study of shared clonotypes between healthy human individuals. Clones were read by immunoSEQ multiplex PCR, and TCRdb kept only the in-frame ones, dropping some. In the table there are about 1 million clones, around 75% of which are singletons. The specimen was memory CD4+ T cells sorted from blood. Subset in this sample: CD45RA-negative fraction. The receptor set was obtained from a man in his late teens or twenties in good health.

The chain couples TRBV5-6 to TRBJ1-3; tentative D call: TRBD1 (6 bases). CDR1 and CDR2 (germline): SGHDT, YYEEEE. Deletions cut 6 bases from V and 2 bases from J, with 15 bases between. The CDR3 extends over 15 amino acids. This chain's CDR3 is CASTEQGAPGNTIYF. The CDR3 coding sequence is TGTGCCAGCACTGAACAGGGTGCCCCTGGAAACACCATATATTTT. The whole variable domain, filled in from reference TRBV5-6 and TRBJ1-3, reads DAGVTQSPTHLIKTRGQQVTLRCSPKSGHDTVSWYQQALGQGPQFIFQYYEEEERQRGNFPDRFSGHQFPNYSSELNVNALLLGDSALYLCASTEQGAPGNTIYFGEGSWLTVV.

The chain links TRBV5-1 to TRBJ2-3, with unresolved D. Looked up from germline, CDR1 is SGHRS and CDR2 is YFSETQ. Trimming stripped 5 bases from V and 2 bases from J, with 15 bases between. The CDR3 totals 15 residues. CDR3 DNA: TGCGCCAGCAGTCCCCTTAACAGTGCCACAGATACGCAGTATTTT. Protein: CASSPLNSATDTQYF.

The V gene is TRBV28, the J gene TRBJ1-3; D remains unclear. Trimming stripped 5 bases from V and 0 bases from J, with 8 bases between. CDR3 size: 14 residues. The germline V gene encodes CDR1 MDHEN and CDR2 SYDVKM. CDR3 protein: CASSLDNSGNTIYF. The CDR3 nucleotides read TGTGCCAGCAGTCTGGATAACTCTGGAAACACCATATATTTT.

The V gene is TRBV10-1, the J gene TRBJ2-7; 12 bases fit TRBD1. V dropped 10 bases and J dropped 6; count of bases not matched to a gene: 13. The CDR3 has 15 residues. Germline CDR1 and CDR2: WNHNN and SYGVQD (reference sequence). The chain's CDR3 is CANPGQGAHGPEQYF. The CDR3 bases are TGCGCCAACCCGGGACAGGGGGCGCATGGTCCCGAGCAGTACTTC.

This chain uses TRBV10-3 with TRBJ2-7; 10 nucleotides agree with TRBD2. This CDR3 is built from 16 residues. CDR1 and CDR2 (germline): ENHRY, SYGVKD. Unmatched junction bases numbered 5, after V lost 3 bases and J lost 0 bases. CDR3 in DNA: TGTGCCATCAGTGAAATTAGCGGGGGGCCCTCCTACGAGCAGTACTTC. Encoded protein: CAISEISGGPSYEQYF.

The chain couples TRBV7-9 to TRBJ2-3; 10 bases align to TRBD2. The junction had 6 bases not matched to a gene; V was cut back by 6 bases and J by 6 bases. CDR1 and CDR2 from the germline V gene are SEHNR and FQNEAQ (reference sequence). The CDR3 covers 14 residues. The CDR3 reads CASSQLAGADTQYF. CDR3 bases: TGTGCCAGCAGTCAGCTAGCGGGAGCCGATACGCAGTATTTT. The complete variable domain, with remaining parts taken from reference TRBV7-9 and TRBJ2-3, reads DTGVSQNPRHKITKRGQNVTFRCDPISEHNRLYWYRQTLGQGPEFLTYFQNEAQLEKSRLLSDRFSAERPKGSFSTLEIQRTEQGDSAMYLCASSQLAGADTQYFGPGTRLTVL.

Only a few counts were recorded for this clone. The CDR3 protein is CAISDRDTYNSPLHF. DNA of the CDR3: TGTGCCATCAGTGACAGGGACACCTATAATTCACCCCTCCACTTT. The chain links TRBV10-3 to TRBJ1-6; a weak D match, TRBD1 (6 bases). The CDR3 is 15 residues long. Looked up from germline, CDR1 is ENHRY and CDR2 is SYGVKD. The ends were cut back, 3 bases at V and 2 bases at J, with 8 bases in the middle.

V is TRBV29-1 and J is TRBJ1-6; the D gene is possibly TRBD1 (6 bases). V was clipped by 5 bases and J by 7 bases, with 12 bases between them. The CDR3 runs 13 residues. CDR1 and CDR2 (germline): SQVTM, ANQGSEA. Here the CDR3 reads CSVKQDRNSPLHF. The CDR3 DNA is TGCAGCGTTAAACAAGACAGGAATTCACCCCTCCACTTT.

V is TRBV4-1 and J is TRBJ1-1, with a possible D match to TRBD1 (5 bases). Germline CDR1 is MGHRA and CDR2 is YSYEKL. Deletions cut 0 bases from V and 4 bases from J, with 9 bases between. CDR3 size: 14 residues. DNA for the CDR3: TGCGCCAGCAGCCAAGACAGGGAATTCACTGAAGCTTTCTTT. Its translation: CASSQDREFTEAFF.

Remarks on this clone: At one boundary the junction diverges from the germline segment, which might be a read error. V is TRBV6-5 and J is TRBJ2-3, with 12 bases fitting TRBD2. There are 15 residues in the CDR3. Germline assignment: CDR1 MNHEY and CDR2 SVGAGI. DNA of the CDR3: TGTGCCAGCCGCTCTAGCGGGAGGGCCACAAATACGCAGTATTTT. Translation gives CASRSSGRATNTQYF.

This chain links TRBV2 with TRBJ2-7; the match to TRBD2 covers 10 bases. This CDR3 contains 14 residues. Looked up from germline, CDR1 is SNHLY and CDR2 is FYNNEI. J lost 2 bases, V lost 9 bases, and 7 bases had no gene match. The CDR3 sequence: CASAIAGGPYEQYF. The CDR3 DNA reads TGTGCCAGTGCAATAGCGGGAGGCCCCTACGAGCAGTACTTC.

The chain is built from TRBV11-2 and TRBJ2-1, with 8 bases aligning to TRBD2. After removal of 1 base from V and 6 bases from J, the junction contained 5 bases not matched to a gene. The CDR3 spans 15 residues. CDR1 SGHAT and CDR2 FQNNGV come from the germline V gene. The CDR3 DNA reads as TGTGCCAGCAGCTTAGCGGGGGGGCCGGTCAATGAGCAGTTCTTC. It encodes CASSLAGGPVNEQFF.

The chain uses TRBV7-9 and TRBJ1-4; tentative D call: TRBD1 (6 bases). This CDR3 comprises 15 residues. Germline-derived CDR1 and CDR2 are SEHNR and FQNEAQ (reference sequence). V lost 1 base to trimming and J lost 3 bases, with 9 bases between them. The CDR3 DNA sequence: TGTGCCAGCAGCTTAGATGCAGGGGCTAATGAAAAACTGTTTTTT. Protein sequence: CASSLDAGANEKLFF.

The chain couples TRBV5-1 to TRBJ2-3, with TRBD1 matching over 8 bases. This CDR3 is built from 14 residues. Looked up from germline, CDR1 is SGHRS and CDR2 is YFSETQ. Trimming took 2 bases from V and 5 from J; bases not matched to a gene: 4. Written as DNA, the CDR3 is TGCGCCAGCAGCTTCGACAGGGGTCAAGATACGCAGTATTTT. Translation: CASSFDRGQDTQYF.

The chain uses TRBV12-5 and TRBJ2-7; 14 nucleotides line up with TRBD2. The germline gives CDR1 LGHNT, CDR2 FRNRAP. J was trimmed by 5 bases and V by 10 bases; bases with no gene match: 10. The CDR3 is 15 residues long. CDR3 nucleotide sequence: TGTGCTACATGTCAAGGGACTAGCGGGAGCCACGAGCAGTACTTC. Translating gives CATCQGTSGSHEQYF.

The J gene is TRBJ1-6, the V gene TRBV5-1; possible D gene TRBD1, 5 bases. CDR3 length: 17 residues. The germline gives CDR1 SGHRS, CDR2 YFSETQ. V dropped 2 bases and J dropped 4 bases, with 16 bases sitting between them. CDR3 in amino acids: CASSFGTALSYNSPLHF. For the CDR3, the DNA is TGCGCCAGCAGCTTTGGGACGGCCTTGAGTTATAATTCACCCCTCCACTTT. Looking up the rest from reference TRBV5-1 and TRBJ1-6 gives the full variable domain: KAGVTQTPRYLIKTRGQQVTLSCSPISGHRSVSWYQQTPGQGLQFLFEYFSETQRNKGNFPGRFSGRQFSNSRSEMNVSTLELGDSALYLCASSFGTALSYNSPLHFGNGTRLTVT.

The chain combines TRBV18 with TRBJ2-2, with a possible D match to TRBD2 (5 bases). V was pared by 4 bases and J by 6 bases, with 9 bases between. The CDR3 contains 13 residues. Per the germline V gene, CDR1 is KGHSH and CDR2 is LQKENI. The CDR3 is CASSRTGAGELFF. DNA of the CDR3: TGTGCCAGCTCACGGACCGGGGCCGGGGAGCTGTTTTTT.